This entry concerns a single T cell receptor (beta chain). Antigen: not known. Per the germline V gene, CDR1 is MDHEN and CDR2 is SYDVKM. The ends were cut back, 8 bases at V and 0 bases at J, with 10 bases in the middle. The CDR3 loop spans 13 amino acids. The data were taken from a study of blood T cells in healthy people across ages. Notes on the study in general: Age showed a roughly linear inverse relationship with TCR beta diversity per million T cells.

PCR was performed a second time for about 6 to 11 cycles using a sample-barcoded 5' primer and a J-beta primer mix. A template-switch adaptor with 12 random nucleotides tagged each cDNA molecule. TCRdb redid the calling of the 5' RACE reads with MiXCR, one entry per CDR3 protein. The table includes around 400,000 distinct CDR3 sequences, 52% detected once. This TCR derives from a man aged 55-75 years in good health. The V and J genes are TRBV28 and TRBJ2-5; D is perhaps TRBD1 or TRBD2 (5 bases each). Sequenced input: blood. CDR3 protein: CASGGPDQETQYF. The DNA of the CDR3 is TGTGCCAGCGGGGGACCGGACCAAGAGACCCAGTACTTC. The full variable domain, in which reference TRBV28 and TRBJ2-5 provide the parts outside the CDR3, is DVKVTQSSRYLVKRTGEKVFLECVQDMDHENMFWYRQDPGLGLRLIYFSYDVKMKEKGDIPEGYSVSREKKERFSLILESASTNQTSMYLCASGGPDQETQYFGPGTRLLVL.